The T cell receptor beta chain under discussion was sequenced for a study of blood T cell repertoires in COVID-19 (dated by TCRdb to 2020 to 2021). Some background on the complete study: Samples covering the acute and convalescent phases of COVID-19 were provided by collaborators in the United States, Italy and Spain. The prospective study material was composed of cDNA or gDNA derived from T cells, B-cell-depleted T cells, or PBMCs. Subjects who had been exposed to COVID-19, were actively infected with it, or had recovered from it provided the deeply sampled blood TCRbeta repertoires that made up the dataset. The repertoires were made available in a free public database intended to serve as a resource for research on the immune response to SARS-CoV-2. Samples were obtained from the ongoing ImmuneRACE study (first 160 participants) and from about 1,300 subjects provided by 6 global collaborators. A de-identified subject ID, COVID-19 status, age in years and sex were almost always included in the sample metadata. Where HLA class I and class II types were available, the types were taken from metadata supplied by the sample provider, not from assay-based typing.

Worth noting for this clone: The antigen this receptor binds is unknown. The input lacks base qualities; no much larger clone sits a single base away.

Beyond this particular receptor, the publication reports: Clinical and demographic metadata were provided uncurated, with the amount varying by source and participant.

TCRbeta CDR3 regions were amplified from genomic DNA using the immunoSEQ Assay, a bias-controlled multiplex PCR. The source study handled its data this way. The number of nucleated cells in each sample was estimated from the amplification of reference gene primers within the assay. To quantify the absolute abundance of each unique TCRbeta CDR3 rearrangement, sequence reads were collapsed and filtered. Productive Simpson clonality was computed per sample as the square root of Simpson's diversity index over productive rearrangements. As stored in TCRdb, this immuneACCESS dataset retains in-frame rearrangements with V and J assigned. A fraction of the clones does not appear; measured against another copy, unresolved V genes explain less than half of the discrepancy, and the remainder lacks a known reason. That table gives V, J and clone size, and the DNA gave D and trimming. This sample comprises about 430,000 clones, 75% to 90% of them detected only once. 1.1% of the sample lies in the top ten.

Per the germline V gene, MGHDK is the CDR1 and SYGVNS is the CDR2. The CDR3 runs 13 amino acids, cysteine and phenylalanine included. CDR3 DNA only is kept here, 39 bases in frame from base 1. V loses 8 bases, J loses 2 bases, and the germline ends lie 12 bases apart. In the prospective study, participants were 18 to 89 years old, resided in fewer than 25 geographic areas of the United States, and were enrolled through a virtual design. In the prospective study, participants were assigned to cohorts based on the clinical history participants reported in a screening survey and a study questionnaire. For ImmuneRACE Cohort 3, a participant was defined as recovered based on two consecutive negative NP/OP PCR tests, clearance by a healthcare professional, or resolution of symptoms. In the prospective study, mobile phlebotomists collected whole blood, serum and a nasopharyngeal or oropharyngeal swab from each participant. Participants in the prospective study had the option to provide additional blood draws and questionnaires over a roughly 2-month period. Blood samples from the prospective study were shipped frozen or at room temperature prior to DNA extraction.

Input material: PBMCs or T cells enriched from blood (not recorded which). The chain is made from TRBV25-1 and TRBJ2-5; the D gene assignment is ambiguous. This receptor was identified in a man aged 30 to 39 who had recovered from COVID-19. CDR3 loop: CASGEQTQETQYF. The DNA is TGTGCCAGCGGCGAACAGACACAAGAGACCCAGTACTTC.